Listed here are 12 T cell receptor beta chains from one sample, sequenced in a study of identical twins. TCRdb reprocessed the 5' RACE reads via MiXCR and lists one record per CDR3 protein. The sample lists about 790,000 distinct CDR3 sequences; approximately 18% were seen once. These data were also filed under a second study, of T cells expressing NK-cell markers.

Sequencing was performed on PBMCs. The origin of the receptors is a young woman in good health.

This clonotype was found a few times. The CDR3 loop reads CASTREAGELFF. CDR3 bases: TGTGCCAGCACCAGGGAGGCAGGGGAGCTGTTTTTT. The chain links TRBV9 to TRBJ2-2; the D gene is possibly TRBD2 (6 bases). Trimming took off 6 bases at V and 8 bases at J, with 11 bases between the two ends. The V gene's germline CDR1 is SGDLS and CDR2 YYNGEE. The CDR3 spans 12 residues. The variable domain in full, completed from reference TRBV9 and TRBJ2-2, reads DSGVTQTPKHLITATGQRVTLRCSPRSGDLSVYWYQQSLDQGLQFLIQYYNGEERAKGNILERFSAQQFPDLHSELNLSSLELGDSALYFCASTREAGELFFGEGSRLTVL.

This clonotype showed up just a few times. The V call is TRBV27, the J call TRBJ2-7; either TRBD1 or TRBD2 may fit D (5 bases each). V lost 3 bases, J lost 12 bases, and 15 bases lay in between. The germline CDR1 and CDR2 sequences are MNHEY and SMNVEV (reference sequence). This CDR3 has 12 amino acids. CDR3 sequence (DNA): TGTGCCAGCAGTTTGGGACCTGGACGTCCGTACTTC. Its translation: CASSLGPGRPYF.

The rearrangement links TRBV7-2 to TRBJ2-3, with D unresolved. The CDR3 is 12 residues long. CDR1 SGHTA and CDR2 FQGNSA come from the germline V gene. Trimming stripped 5 bases from V and 7 bases from J, with 10 bases between. CDR3 amino acids: CASSPPRNTQYF. The DNA for the CDR3 is TGTGCCAGCAGCCCCCCCAGAAATACGCAGTATTTT.

This clonotype was observed a handful of times. This sequence joins TRBV12-3 or TRBV12-4 and TRBJ2-5; tentatively, D is TRBD1 (6 bases). This CDR3 is 14 amino acids long. Trimming took off 6 bases at V and 5 bases at J, with 16 bases between the two ends. CDR3 sequence: CASRRGTSRETQYF. CDR3 nucleotides: TGTGCCAGCAGAAGGGGGACCTCTCGGGAGACCCAGTACTTC.

Only a few counts were recorded for this clonotype. The rearrangement joins TRBV6-6 to TRBJ1-5; D is uncertain. The V gene lost 8 bases and the J gene lost 0 bases, with 8 bases spanning the gap. The CDR3 has 13 residues. Germline CDR1 MNHNY, CDR2 SVGAGI (reference sequence). CDR3 coding DNA: TGTGCCAGCGCCGGGAATAGCAATCAGCCCCAGCATTTT. As protein: CASAGNSNQPQHF.

This clonotype was observed a handful of times. The germline gene is not matched at one end of the junction; a read error may be the cause. The chain couples TRBV7-9 to TRBJ2-3; D possibly corresponds to TRBD1 (5 bases). CDR1 is SEHNR and CDR2 is FQNEAQ in the germline V gene (reference sequence). CDR3 size: 13 residues. The CDR3, as DNA: TGTGCCAGCAGCTTGAGTGTGACAGATATGCAGTATTTT. The encoded protein is CASSLSVTDMQYF.

This clonotype was recorded at least ten times. The CDR3 loop reads CASSQFPSGRGADTQYF. The CDR3, as DNA: TGCGCCAGCAGCCAATTCCCCAGCGGGAGGGGTGCAGATACGCAGTATTTT. V is TRBV4-3 and J is TRBJ2-3; TRBD2 matches at 10 bases. The V gene's germline CDR1 is LGHNA and CDR2 YSLEER. The V gene end was trimmed by 2 bases and the J gene end by 4 bases; junction bases not matched to a gene: 9. CDR3 length: 17 residues.

V and J are TRBV12-3 or TRBV12-4 and TRBJ2-4; 7 bases map to TRBD1. J was trimmed by 3 bases and V by 6 bases; bases with no gene match: 8. The CDR3 loop spans 15 amino acids. The CDR3 nucleotides are TGTGCCAGCAGCAGACAGGGTATAGGCAAAAACATTCAGTACTTC. It codes for CASSRQGIGKNIQYF.

This chain links TRBV10-3 with TRBJ2-2; D gene unclear. Germline V lookup: CDR1 ENHRY, CDR2 SYGVKD. CDR3 size: 13 residues. V lost 5 bases and J lost 2, with 6 bases in between. The CDR3 coding sequence is TGTGCCATCAGTCTTCAAAACACCGGGGAGCTGTTTTTT. Protein product: CAISLQNTGELFF.

This clonotype was counted between two and nine times. V is TRBV10-3 and J is TRBJ2-2, with D perhaps matching TRBD1 (5 bases). The ends were cut back, 2 bases at V and 2 bases at J, with 15 bases in the middle. The CDR3 loop spans 17 amino acids. Germline CDR1 reads ENHRY; CDR2 reads SYGVKD. The CDR3 nucleotides read TGTGCCATCAGTGAGAGGGGCCCACGAGCAAACACCGGGGAGCTGTTTTTT. Residues: CAISERGPRANTGELFF.

The CDR3 nucleotides are TGCGCCAGCAGGGGTCTGACAGGGCCTAGCACAGATACGCAGTATTTT. Translated: CASRGLTGPSTDTQYF. The V gene is TRBV5-1, the J gene TRBJ2-3; 7 bases map to TRBD1. V trimming: 5 bases; J trimming: 0 bases; junction bases outside the gene matches: 9. This CDR3 is built from 16 residues. Germline CDR1 SGHRS, CDR2 YFSETQ.

The chain combines TRBV28 with TRBJ1-5; 7 nucleotides align to TRBD1. The CDR3 has 15 residues. With V trimmed by 8 bases and J by 0 bases, 7 bases remained unmatched. The germline V gene has CDR1 MDHEN and CDR2 SYDVKM. The CDR3 DNA reads TGTGCCAGCGGACGACAGGGTTATAGCAATCAGCCCCAGCATTTT. It specifies CASGRQGYSNQPQHF.